The 19 T cell receptor beta chains below all came from one sample that was sequenced in a study of shared clonotypes between healthy human individuals. CD45RO-negative, CCR7-positively selected cells formed the naive CD8 fraction, excluding terminally differentiated effector memory CD45RA+ cells. Only in-frame clones appear in the TCRdb table, and some are missing; sequencing was by immunoSEQ multiplex PCR. The sample lists some 2 million clones, about 95% occurring once. Specimen: naive CD8+ T cells sorted from blood. All receptors derive from a man between 18 and 35 years old in good health.

The chain joins TRBV5-1 to TRBJ2-1; D perhaps matches TRBD2 (5 bases). Deletions cut 0 bases from V and 9 bases from J, with 10 bases between. The CDR3 has 13 residues. The germline gives CDR1 SGHRS, CDR2 YFSETQ. DNA of the CDR3: TGCGCCAGCAGCTTGGCGGGGAGTGGTGAGCAGTTCTTC. It yields the protein CASSLAGSGEQFF. The whole variable domain, filled in from reference TRBV5-1 and TRBJ2-1, reads KAGVTQTPRYLIKTRGQQVTLSCSPISGHRSVSWYQQTPGQGLQFLFEYFSETQRNKGNFPGRFSGRQFSNSRSEMNVSTLELGDSALYLCASSLAGSGEQFFGPGTRLTVL.

The CDR3 spells CASSYGETSGDNLFF. CDR3 coding DNA: TGTGCCAGCAGTTATGGGGAGACTAGCGGGGACAATCTGTTCTTC. This sequence joins TRBV6-5 and TRBJ2-1, with 11 bases that match TRBD2. Germline V gene lookup returns CDR1 MNHEY and CDR2 SVGAGI. There are 15 residues in the CDR3. The V gene end was trimmed by 3 bases and the J gene end by 15 bases; junction bases not matched to a gene: 13.

The chain joins TRBV7-9 to TRBJ1-2; 7 bases map to TRBD1. V was clipped by 1 base and J by 7 bases; unmatched bases: 9. Germline-derived CDR1 and CDR2 are SEHNR and FQNEAQ (reference sequence). This CDR3 has 15 residues. CDR3 DNA sequence: TGTGCCAGCAGCTTAGGGGCAGGGGGTATGTTTGGCTACACCTTC. Translated: CASSLGAGGMFGYTF.

This clone was counted a single time. This chain uses TRBV12-5 with TRBJ2-1; TRBD2 matches 9 bases. The CDR3 totals 14 residues. With 7 bases clipped from V and 7 bases from J, the junction kept 8 bases outside the gene matches. The germline gives CDR1 LGHNT, CDR2 FRNRAP. CDR3 protein: CASARGGSPNEQFF. For the CDR3, the DNA is TGTGCTAGTGCGCGGGGGGGGAGTCCGAATGAGCAGTTCTTC.

The chain has TRBV6-1 and TRBJ2-7; TRBD1 aligns across 7 bases. Unmatched junction bases numbered 14, after V lost 4 bases and J lost 2 bases. The CDR3 spans 17 residues. CDR1 is MNHNS, CDR2 SASEGT, per germline. Here the CDR3 DNA reads TGTGCCAGCAGTGGCAACTACGGCGCCCAGGGGGCCTACGAGCAGTACTTC. It codes for CASSGNYGAQGAYEQYF.

J is TRBJ1-1 and V is TRBV11-2, with TRBD1 matching over 7 bases. The CDR3 loop spans 15 amino acids. From germline, CDR1 is SGHAT and CDR2 FQNNGV. With V trimmed by 3 bases and J by 1 base, 5 bases remained unmatched. The CDR3 sequence: CASSFPGQSNTEAFF. CDR3 DNA sequence: TGTGCCAGCAGCTTCCCGGGACAGTCGAACACTGAAGCTTTCTTT.

The V gene is TRBV28, the J gene TRBJ1-2; D is uncertain. The V and J ends lost 3 bases and 0 bases respectively, with 8 bases between them. The CDR3 runs to 14 residues. Germline V gene sequence: CDR1 MDHEN, CDR2 SYDVKM. Written as DNA, the CDR3 is TGTGCCAGCAGTTTTGTTTCTCCTAACTATGGCTACACCTTC. It translates to CASSFVSPNYGYTF.

This clone has a single count. The chain links TRBV6-1 to TRBJ2-5; D gene ambiguous. The CDR3 covers 15 residues. CDR1 is MNHNS, CDR2 SASEGT, per germline. Trimming removed 1 base from V and 4 bases from J, with 13 bases in between. CDR3 DNA sequence: TGTGCCAGCAGTGAAGTAAAGTGGGGTTCAGAGACCCAGTACTTC. Amino acid sequence: CASSEVKWGSETQYF.

The chain recombines TRBV10-3 with TRBJ1-2, with 7 bases fitting TRBD1. Germline V CDR1 and CDR2: ENHRY, SYGVKD. The junction had 9 bases not matched to a gene; V was cut back by 4 bases and J by 4 bases. The CDR3 is 15 amino acids. CDR3 DNA sequence: TGTGCCATCAGTGCCCCGGTACAGGGGCTCTATGGCTACACCTTC. Translated, it gives CAISAPVQGLYGYTF.

This clone was observed once. The chain is built from TRBV6-1 and TRBJ1-4, with D hard to call. CDR1 is MNHNS and CDR2 is SASEGT in the germline V gene. This CDR3 has 12 residues. The V gene lost 7 bases and the J gene lost 8 bases, with 11 bases spanning the gap. CDR3 DNA sequence: TGTGCCAGCACTGAGGGCCCGGAAAAACTGTTTTTT. Encoded protein: CASTEGPEKLFF.

The rearrangement links TRBV7-9 to TRBJ2-1, with TRBD2 identical over 7 bases. V shed 5 bases and J 2 bases; nucleotides not matched to a gene: 9. CDR1 and CDR2 from the germline V gene are SEHNR and FQNEAQ (reference sequence). The CDR3 is 16 residues long. CDR3 nucleotide sequence: TGTGCCAGCAGCCCAGCCGGGGGGTTCACCTACAATGAGCAGTTCTTC. It specifies CASSPAGGFTYNEQFF.

With regard to this clone: Other DNA sequences of this sample code for an identical CDR3. The chain is built from TRBV30 and TRBJ1-4, with D maybe TRBD1 (5 bases). Germline V lookup: CDR1 GTSNPN, CDR2 SVGIG (reference sequence). The CDR3 runs to 13 residues. V lost 2 bases, J lost 7 bases, and 11 bases lay in between. Here the CDR3 DNA reads TGTGCCTGGAGTACCGGGGCGGGTGAAAAACTGTTTTTT. Translation gives CAWSTGAGEKLFF.

The gene calls are TRBV19 and TRBJ2-1, with 9 bases lining up with TRBD1. The CDR3 has 15 amino acids. After removal of 3 bases from V and 15 bases from J, the junction contained 15 bases not matched to a gene. CDR1 and CDR2 from the germline V gene are LNHDA and SQIVND (reference sequence). CDR3 nucleotides: TGTGCCAGTAGTATTTCCCACTACCGGGACAGGGTTTTGTTCTTC. Translated: CASSISHYRDRVLFF.

The genes are TRBV4-3 and TRBJ1-4; D perhaps matches TRBD1 (6 bases). The CDR3 runs 16 residues. V lost 0 bases and J lost 6, with 14 bases in between. CDR1 and CDR2 (germline): LGHNA, YSLEER. For the CDR3, the DNA is TGCGCCAGCAGCCAAGATGATAGGGGGTGGGATGAAAAACTGTTTTTT. Translated, it gives CASSQDDRGWDEKLFF.

This clone was observed once. CDR3 sequence reads: CASSLAQGNEQFF. The CDR3 coding sequence is TGTGCCAGCAGCTTGGCCCAGGGTAATGAGCAGTTCTTC. The chain links TRBV5-6 to TRBJ2-1; weak D call: TRBD1 (5 bases). CDR3 length: 13 amino acids. V was shortened by 0 bases and J by 7 bases, with 8 bases between the two germline ends. Germline assignment: CDR1 SGHDT and CDR2 YYEEEE.

The chain uses TRBV4-1 and TRBJ1-6; D possibly corresponds to TRBD1 (5 bases). Trimming stripped 3 bases from V and 9 bases from J, with 18 bases between. The length of the CDR3 is 16 residues. Per germline, CDR1 MGHRA and CDR2 YSYEKL. The chain's CDR3 is CASSQFAFGDGSPLHF. The DNA of the CDR3 is TGCGCCAGCAGCCAGTTCGCCTTCGGGGACGGTTCACCCCTCCACTTT.

For the CDR3, the DNA is TGCGCCAGCAGCCAAGGGGCAGGTCCGTATAATTCACCCCTCCACTTT. Translating gives CASSQGAGPYNSPLHF. The gene calls are TRBV4-1 and TRBJ1-6; unclear D gene. Germline V CDR1 and CDR2: MGHRA, YSYEKL. This CDR3 is 16 amino acids long. Trimming removed 1 base from V and 4 bases from J, with 11 bases in between.

The chain combines TRBV13 with TRBJ2-1; D unclear. Germline V gives CDR1 PRHDT, CDR2 FYEKMQ (reference sequence). The CDR3 extends over 15 amino acids. V was trimmed by 5 bases and J by 8 bases, leaving 19 bases between them. The CDR3 region has the DNA TGTGCCAGCAGCCCGGCAGAGGCGTCGGTATATGAGCAGTTCTTC. Encoded protein: CASSPAEASVYEQFF.

The V call is TRBV4-3, the J call TRBJ2-1; 8 bases map to TRBD1. This CDR3 has 14 amino acids. J gave up 8 bases and V 2 bases, and 5 bases lay outside the gene matches. Germline loops: CDR1 LGHNA, CDR2 YSLEER. Here the CDR3 reads CASSQPGQGDEQFF. The CDR3 nucleotides read TGCGCCAGCAGCCAACCTGGACAGGGCGATGAGCAGTTCTTC.